What follows is one T cell receptor (beta chain) and its context. No antigen is known for it. The data derive from a study of T cell responses to AZD1222 COVID-19 vaccine. Study-wide context: Analyses pooled second doses at about 4 or about 12 weeks.

Study conclusions and caveats: Reports indicate that nearly half of spike-specific TCRs are directed at unmutated variant regions. Increased Spike-specific TCR breadth and depth were observed after two AZD1222 doses. Mostly white British, mostly female donors; authors suggested clonal diversity may be underestimated.

Data came from immunoSEQ multiplex PCR; TCRdb stores just in-frame clones and leaves some out. The data contain about 150,000 clones, 90% to 95% of them seen just once; the ten biggest clones take up roughly 1.3%. This TCR was recovered from an adult in good health. The sequencing used peripheral blood, collected on day 0 of AZD1222 vaccination.

The CDR3 is CASSSTGNEQYV. CDR3 DNA sequence: TGTGCCAGCAGTAGCACAGGGAACGAGCAGTACGTC. The chain uses TRBV6-5 and TRBJ2-7, with D possibly TRBD1 on 6 matching bases. In germline, CDR1 is MNHEY, CDR2 SVGAGI. The CDR3 is 12 amino acids. Trimming removed 5 bases at V and 5 bases at J, with 10 bases between.